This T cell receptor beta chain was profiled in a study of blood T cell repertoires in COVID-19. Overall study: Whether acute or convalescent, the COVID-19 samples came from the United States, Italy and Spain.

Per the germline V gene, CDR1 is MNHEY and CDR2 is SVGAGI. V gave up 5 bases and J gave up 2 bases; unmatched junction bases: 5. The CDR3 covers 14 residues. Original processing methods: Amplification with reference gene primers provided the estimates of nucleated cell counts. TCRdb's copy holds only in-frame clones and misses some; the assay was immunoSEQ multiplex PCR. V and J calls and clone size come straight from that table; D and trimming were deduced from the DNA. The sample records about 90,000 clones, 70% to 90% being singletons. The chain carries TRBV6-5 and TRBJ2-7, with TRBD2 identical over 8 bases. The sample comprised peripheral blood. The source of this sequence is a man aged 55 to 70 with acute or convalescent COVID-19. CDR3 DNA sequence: TGTGCCAGCAGTAGCGGGAGCCGCCCCTACGAGCAGTACTTC. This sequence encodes CASSSGSRPYEQYF.